Listed below are T cell receptor beta chains from one sample, sequenced in a study of technical replicates of blood from four donors. The method was immunoSEQ multiplex PCR; TCRdb's version includes in-frame clones alone and lacks a portion of them. This table has around 70,000 clones, 94% appearing once. The sequencing sample was made of T cells isolated from PBMCs. These receptors were obtained from a human donor in good health. Each CDR3 is given with its conserved first and last residue.

V gene	J gene	CDR3 protein
TRBV15	TRBJ1-1	CATSRASTDNTEAFF
TRBV19	TRBJ1-5	CASSNGGGNQPQHF
TRBV6-1	TRBJ2-3	CASSEEWVAGFTDTQYF
TRBV7-9	TRBJ2-3	CASSPPEVVTDTQYF
TRBV30	TRBJ2-3	CAWKTSGTDTQYF
TRBV9	TRBJ2-3	CASGPTGLTDTQYF
TRBV4-2	TRBJ2-3	CASSQGLAGEDTQYF
TRBV9	TRBJ2-7	CASSVYSGSSSYEQYF
TRBV28	TRBJ2-7	CASGGYEQYF
TRBV19	TRBJ1-1	CASTAGRGFTPMNTEAFF
TRBV7-3	TRBJ2-5	CASSFLGGQETQYF
TRBV10-2	TRBJ2-3	CASSELGSGRTDTQYF
TRBV14	TRBJ2-7	CASSQELANEQYF
TRBV5-1	TRBJ1-4	CASSLRRHSTNEKLFF
TRBV28	TRBJ1-5	CASSLGGVGNQPQHF
TRBV11-3	TRBJ2-7	CASRPGTGTYEQYF
TRBV9	TRBJ2-1	CASSPSPGNEQFF
TRBV30	TRBJ1-2	CALGQLGYTF
TRBV19	TRBJ2-1	CASTRRGTYNEQFF
TRBV5-6	TRBJ2-1	CASSLLLAGVEQFF
TRBV28	TRBJ2-2	CASSLYKLFQGAGRANTGELFF
TRBV23-1	TRBJ1-2	CVRVYGYTF
TRBV5-4	TRBJ2-2	CAIPGLVNTGELFF
TRBV29-1	TRBJ2-2	CSVEIAGARGYTGELFF
TRBV12-1	TRBJ2-5	CASSSFGGNQETQYF
TRBV7-3	TRBJ2-2	CASSLSGSITGELFF
TRBV6-1	TRBJ2-7	CASSEGAGATYEQYF
TRBV19	TRBJ1-1	CASSPTGRRTEAFF
TRBV2	TRBJ2-6	CASIRSGANVLTF
TRBV7-2	TRBJ2-1	CASSLALNEQFF
TRBV4-1	TRBJ2-2	CASSQGVTGELFF
TRBV11-3	TRBJ2-3	CASSSPADTQYF
TRBV28	TRBJ2-1	CASSLVANEQFF
TRBV5-1	TRBJ2-7	CASSLRGQGGYEQYF
TRBV10-1	TRBJ1-3	CARTQGFKDSGNTIYF
TRBV5-4	TRBJ1-1	CASSQPNTGPNTEAFF
TRBV6-5	TRBJ1-3	CASSSRFSGNTIYF
TRBV29-1	TRBJ2-2	CSALGLGELFF
TRBV5-6	TRBJ1-5	CASSFFLDRINQPQHF
TRBV27	TRBJ1-4	CASSFYPAGGAEKLFF
TRBV6-5	TRBJ2-3	CASTSGRASDTQYF
TRBV20-1	TRBJ2-5	CSWHLETQYF
TRBV4-2	TRBJ2-5	CASSRRETSGEETQYF
TRBV30	TRBJ1-5	CAWSRPGGPQHF
TRBV27	TRBJ1-1	CASSYRQGKRRGDTEAFF
TRBV6-5	TRBJ2-1	CASSPSGSSYNEQFF
TRBV10-2	TRBJ2-1	CASSEGGPYNEQFF
TRBV28	TRBJ1-1	CASSSLQQGNTEAFF
TRBV9	TRBJ1-3	CASSVYDSLNTIYF
TRBV19	TRBJ2-5	CASSRQILQETQYF
TRBV28	TRBJ1-5	CASSLDLTGNQPQHF
TRBV2	TRBJ1-3	CASSEALGTGNTIYF
TRBV7-8	TRBJ2-2	CASSRSGGNTGELFF
TRBV5-6	TRBJ2-7	CASSFTGYYEQYF
TRBV19	TRBJ2-3	CASIPTQRYTDTQYF
TRBV15	TRBJ1-3	CATSRGTGEGNTIYF
TRBV6-5	TRBJ1-1	CASSYRVNTEAFF
TRBV2	TRBJ2-3	CATTDSGSSDTQYF
TRBV9	TRBJ2-7	CASSVGDGGGYEQYF
TRBV18	TRBJ1-5	CASSRTGEDQPQHF